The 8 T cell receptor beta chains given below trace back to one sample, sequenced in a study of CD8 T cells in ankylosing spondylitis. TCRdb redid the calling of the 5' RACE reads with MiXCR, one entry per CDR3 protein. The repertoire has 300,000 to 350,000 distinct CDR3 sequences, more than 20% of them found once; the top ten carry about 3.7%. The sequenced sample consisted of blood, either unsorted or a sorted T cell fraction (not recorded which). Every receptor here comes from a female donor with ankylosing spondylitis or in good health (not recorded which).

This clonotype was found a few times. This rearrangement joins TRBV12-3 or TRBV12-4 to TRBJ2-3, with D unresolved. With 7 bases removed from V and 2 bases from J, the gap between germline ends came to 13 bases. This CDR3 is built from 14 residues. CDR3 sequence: CASNSDRYTDTQYF. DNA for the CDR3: TGTGCCAGCAACTCCGACCGATACACAGATACGCAGTATTTT.

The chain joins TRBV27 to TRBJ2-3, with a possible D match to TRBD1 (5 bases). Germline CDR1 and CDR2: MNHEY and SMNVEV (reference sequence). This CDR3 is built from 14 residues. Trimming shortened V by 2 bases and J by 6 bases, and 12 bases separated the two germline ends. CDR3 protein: CASSLAGNFDTQYF. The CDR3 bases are TGTGCCAGCAGTTTAGCAGGGAATTTTGATACGCAGTATTTT.

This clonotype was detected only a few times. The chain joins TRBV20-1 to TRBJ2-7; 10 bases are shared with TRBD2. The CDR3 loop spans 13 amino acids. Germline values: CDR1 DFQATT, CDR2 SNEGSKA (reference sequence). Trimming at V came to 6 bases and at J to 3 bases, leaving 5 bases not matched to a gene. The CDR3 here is CSAATSGVYEQYF. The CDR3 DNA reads TGCAGTGCAGCAACTAGCGGGGTCTACGAGCAGTACTTC.

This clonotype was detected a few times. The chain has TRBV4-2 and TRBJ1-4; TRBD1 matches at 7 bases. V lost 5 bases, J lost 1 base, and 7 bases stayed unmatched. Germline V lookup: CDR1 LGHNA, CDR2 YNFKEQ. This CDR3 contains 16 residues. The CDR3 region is CASSLMAGGTNEKLFF. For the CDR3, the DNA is TGTGCCAGCAGCTTAATGGCAGGGGGAACTAATGAAAAACTGTTTTTT.

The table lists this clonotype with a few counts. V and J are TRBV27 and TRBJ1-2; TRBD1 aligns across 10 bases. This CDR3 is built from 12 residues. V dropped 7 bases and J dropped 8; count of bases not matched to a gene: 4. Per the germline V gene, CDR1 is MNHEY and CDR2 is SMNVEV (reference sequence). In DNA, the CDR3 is TGTGCCAGCATGACAGGGGGCGGCGGCTACACCTTC. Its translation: CASMTGGGGYTF.

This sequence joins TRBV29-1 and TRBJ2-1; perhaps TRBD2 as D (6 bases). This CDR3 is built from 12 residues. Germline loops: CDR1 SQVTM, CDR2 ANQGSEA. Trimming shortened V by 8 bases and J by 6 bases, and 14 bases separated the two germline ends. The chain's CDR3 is CSSRIGGNEQFF. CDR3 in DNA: TGCAGCTCAAGGATCGGGGGCAATGAGCAGTTCTTC.

The CDR3 region has the DNA TGTGCCAGCTCACAACAGAACACTGAAGCTTTCTTT. This translates into CASSQQNTEAFF. V gene TRBV18 combines with J gene TRBJ1-1; no clear D gene. This CDR3 comprises 12 residues. The ends were cut back, 4 bases at V and 1 base at J, with 4 bases in the middle. The V gene's germline CDR1 is KGHSH and CDR2 LQKENI.

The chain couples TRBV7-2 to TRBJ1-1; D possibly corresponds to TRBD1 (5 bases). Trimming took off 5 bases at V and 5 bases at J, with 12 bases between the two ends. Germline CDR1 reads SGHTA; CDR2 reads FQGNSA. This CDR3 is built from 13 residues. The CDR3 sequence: CASSPGGPTEAFF. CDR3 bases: TGTGCCAGCAGCCCGGGGGGACCGACTGAAGCTTTCTTT.